One and the same sample provided the 13 T cell receptor beta chains below, sequenced in a study of human thymus T cells. Repertoires were generated with immunoSEQ multiplex PCR, while TCRdb's copy carries only in-frame clones and drops some. The repertoire holds around 44,000 clones, 94% seen once, with over 0.1% in the top ten. Sequencing used blood. All receptors derive from a boy in the first two years of life with a congenital heart defect but otherwise immunologically healthy.

As concerns this clone: This CDR3 is also generated by other DNA sequences in the sample. The chain uses TRBV9 and TRBJ2-1, with D possibly being TRBD2 (6 bases). V gave up 0 bases and J gave up 1 base, with 8 bases separating them. Germline CDR1 is SGDLS and CDR2 is YYNGEE. The CDR3 is made up of 15 amino acids. The CDR3 here is CASSVDGGSYNEQFF. The CDR3 DNA reads as TGTGCCAGCAGCGTAGACGGGGGTTCCTACAATGAGCAGTTCTTC.

The rearrangement links TRBV4-2 to TRBJ2-5, with 14 bases matching TRBD2. Germline V lookup: CDR1 LGHNA, CDR2 YNFKEQ. The CDR3 sequence is 17 residues long. Trimming removed 3 bases from V and 4 bases from J; junction bases left unmatched: 7. The CDR3 reads CASSHAGLAGGRETQYF. CDR3 coding DNA: TGTGCCAGCAGCCATGCCGGACTAGCGGGGGGCAGAGAGACCCAGTACTTC.

The chain links TRBV27 to TRBJ2-2; 12 bases are a match to TRBD1. This CDR3 is built from 15 residues. V trimming: 6 bases; J trimming: 7 bases; junction bases outside the gene matches: 6. CDR1 is MNHEY and CDR2 is SMNVEV in the germline V gene (reference sequence). This chain's CDR3 is CASRGTGGIYGELFF. CDR3 nucleotides: TGTGCCAGCAGGGGGACAGGGGGCATATACGGGGAGCTGTTTTTT.

This clone showed up just once. The chain couples TRBV7-9 to TRBJ2-5; possible D gene TRBD1, 5 bases. The CDR3 totals 12 residues. The germline V gene encodes CDR1 SEHNR and CDR2 FQNEAQ (reference sequence). The V end lost 6 bases, the J end lost 5 bases, and 10 bases lay between the germline ends. The CDR3 loop reads CASSFGAETQYF. CDR3 coding DNA: TGTGCCAGCAGTTTTGGGGCGGAGACCCAGTACTTC.

The chain couples TRBV4-1 to TRBJ2-7; 11 bases align to TRBD2. J lost 6 bases, V lost 2 bases, and 3 bases had no gene match. Germline assignment: CDR1 MGHRA and CDR2 YSYEKL. The CDR3 length is 14 residues. CDR3 protein: CASSQLLAGGEQYF. In nucleotides, the CDR3 is TGCGCCAGCAGCCAACTTCTAGCGGGAGGCGAGCAGTACTTC.

The count of this clone is one. V usage is TRBV7-2 and J usage is TRBJ2-7, with TRBD2 matching 14 bases. Germline V CDR1 and CDR2: SGHTA, FQGNSA. There are 16 residues in the CDR3. Trimming cost V 4 bases and J 4 bases; bases outside gene matches: 6. DNA of the CDR3: TGTGCCAGCAGCTCGCGACTAGCGGGGGGGCGGTACGAGCAGTACTTC. Translating it yields CASSSRLAGGRYEQYF.

The rearrangement links TRBV6-1 to TRBJ1-2; TRBD1 matches 8 bases. The ends lost 6 bases at V and 5 bases at J; junction bases unmatched: 5. The CDR3 loop spans 13 amino acids. Germline CDR1 and CDR2: MNHNS and SASEGT. The CDR3 coding sequence is TGTGCCAGCAGCCCGGACAGGGATTATGGCTACACCTTC. As protein: CASSPDRDYGYTF.

This rearrangement joins TRBV7-2 to TRBJ1-2; tentative D call: TRBD1 (5 bases). Trimming pared 2 bases from V and 2 bases from J, leaving 12 bases between. This CDR3 is 15 amino acids long. Germline CDR1 SGHTA, CDR2 FQGNSA. Written as DNA, the CDR3 is TGTGCCAGCAGCTTATGGGCGGGGCCCAACTATGGCTACACCTTC. Residues: CASSLWAGPNYGYTF.

This clone has a single count. This rearrangement joins TRBV19 to TRBJ2-3; D is uncertain. Germline V lookup: CDR1 LNHDA, CDR2 SQIVND (reference sequence). V lost 5 bases and J lost 6, with 6 bases in between. This CDR3 is built from 11 residues. DNA of the CDR3: TGTGCCAGTAGTCTCTCGGATACGCAGTATTTT. It encodes CASSLSDTQYF.

The rearrangement joins TRBV6-8 to TRBJ1-1; possibly TRBD1 for D (6 bases). The CDR3 is 12 amino acids. Per the germline V gene, CDR1 is MNHGY and CDR2 is SAAAGT. V was clipped by 6 bases and J by 1 base, with 6 bases between them. The CDR3 protein is CASRTGNTEAFF. In nucleotides, the CDR3 is TGTGCCAGCAGGACAGGGAACACTGAAGCTTTCTTT.

The rearrangement links TRBV19 to TRBJ1-5, with a weak D call TRBD1 (6 bases). The CDR3 length is 15 residues. CDR1 and CDR2 (germline): LNHDA, SQIVND (reference sequence). The V and J ends lost 5 bases and 0 bases respectively, with 11 bases between them. This CDR3 reads CASSWGALSNQPQHF. CDR3 bases: TGTGCCAGTAGTTGGGGGGCCCTTAGCAATCAGCCCCAGCATTTT.

The rearrangement joins TRBV30 to TRBJ2-3, with a tentative D call TRBD1 (6 bases). The CDR3 is 14 amino acids. V dropped 0 bases and J dropped 0 bases, with 7 bases sitting between them. The germline V gene has CDR1 GTSNPN and CDR2 SVGIG (reference sequence). The CDR3 protein is CAWSVGASTDTQYF. The CDR3 DNA follows: TGTGCCTGGAGTGTGGGGGCTAGCACAGATACGCAGTATTTT.

This clone was found once. This chain uses TRBV30 with TRBJ1-4, with D possibly matching TRBD1 (5 bases). CDR1 is GTSNPN, CDR2 SVGIG, per germline (reference sequence). V was cut by 0 bases and J by 7 bases, with 12 bases left in between. CDR3 length equals 14 residues. CDR3 loop: CAWSVKGIGEKLFF. The CDR3 region has the DNA TGTGCCTGGAGTGTAAAGGGGATCGGTGAAAAACTGTTTTTT. Full variable domain (missing parts from reference TRBV30 and TRBJ1-4): SQTIHQWPATLVQPVGSPLSLECTVEGTSNPNLYWYRQAAGRGLQLLFYSVGIGQISSEVPQNLSASRPQDRQFILSSKKLLLSDSGFYLCAWSVKGIGEKLFFGSGTQLSVL.